This TCR beta chain was obtained from a study of T cell responses to AZD1222 COVID-19 vaccine. Combined were second doses at about 4 or about 12 weeks. Study-wide results and caveats: Distributed over spike, vaccine-associated CD4 TCRs predominated at 160-218 and 743-854. Seropositivity was recorded at baseline in only a handful of AZD1222 recipients. Clonal diversity was possibly underestimated, and the donors were mostly white British, with more females.

Libraries were prepared by immunoSEQ multiplex PCR; TCRdb keeps only in-frame clonotypes and omits some of them. In the table there are tens of thousands of clones, around 80% of which are singletons. CDR1 is SNHLY and CDR2 is FYNNEI in the germline V gene. This CDR3 is built from 13 residues. V was cut by 7 bases and J by 6 bases, with 14 bases left in between. About this clone itself: Its antigen is not identified.

The sequencing used peripheral blood, collected 28 days after the second AZD1222 dose. The chain links TRBV2 to TRBJ2-3; D ambiguous. This sequence originates from an adult who received the AZD1222 COVID-19 vaccine. In nucleotides, the CDR3 is TGTGCCAGCACTTGGTTCTCCTCGGATACGCAGTATTTT. The encoded protein is CASTWFSSDTQYF.